These 18 T cell receptor beta chains share one sample of origin, sequenced in a study of cytomegalovirus exposure and HLA in healthy donors. In the PCR, 60 Vbeta and 13 Jbeta primers were used. Assay used: immunoSEQ multiplex PCR; TCRdb lists only in-frame clones, some missing. Of approximately 200,000 clones listed, roughly 84% are singletons. The sequencing input was PBMCs. The receptors were sampled from a girl aged 5 to 17 in good health and CMV-seronegative.

This clone was counted only a few times. The junction and the germline gene differ at one end; a read error may be behind it. The chain has TRBV10-2 and TRBJ1-2, with 7 bases fitting TRBD1. The CDR3 totals 13 residues. The germline V gene has CDR1 WSHSY and CDR2 SAAADI. Written as DNA, the CDR3 is TGCGCCAGCAATGAGGACAGGTTCTATGGCTACACCTTC. It encodes CASNEDRFYGYTF.

V and J are TRBV5-1 and TRBJ2-7; 10 bases match TRBD2. This CDR3 is built from 16 residues. Germline V gives CDR1 SGHRS, CDR2 YFSETQ. V was clipped by 1 base and J by 7 bases; unmatched bases: 11. The chain's CDR3 is CASSLTASGRVREQYF. The CDR3 DNA follows: TGCGCCAGCAGCTTGACGGCTAGCGGGAGAGTAAGGGAGCAGTACTTC.

The V and J genes are TRBV27 and TRBJ2-5, with D possibly matching TRBD2 (6 bases). The CDR3 contains 15 residues. Per germline, CDR1 MNHEY and CDR2 SMNVEV (reference sequence). V shed 6 bases and J shed 3 bases, with 17 bases lying between them. In nucleotides, the CDR3 is TGTGCCAGCAGACGTAACCCGGGACTCGAAGAGACCCAGTACTTC. Translating it yields CASRRNPGLEETQYF.

The V gene is TRBV15, the J gene TRBJ2-3; 11 bases fit TRBD2. The CDR3 contains 15 residues. Germline CDR1 is LNHNV and CDR2 is YYDKDF (reference sequence). V was clipped by 3 bases and J by 8 bases; unmatched bases: 7. The CDR3 sequence is CATSRKTSGVGTQYF. The CDR3 DNA reads TGTGCCACCAGCAGGAAGACTAGCGGGGTGGGTACGCAGTATTTT.

The rearrangement joins TRBV11-2 to TRBJ1-2, with a weak D call TRBD1 (5 bases). The V end was cut by 6 bases, the J end by 0 bases, with 14 bases between. Germline V gene lookup returns CDR1 SGHAT and CDR2 FQNNGV. The CDR3 loop spans 15 amino acids. CDR3 sequence (DNA): TGTGCCAGCAGACCAAATGGGGCAGCTAACTATGGCTACACCTTC. Translated, it gives CASRPNGAANYGYTF.

This chain joins TRBV28 and TRBJ1-2, with D perhaps TRBD1 (5 bases). CDR3 length: 16 residues. Between the trimmed V and J ends, which lost 4 bases and 0 bases, there was a span of 15 bases. Germline V gene sequence: CDR1 MDHEN, CDR2 SYDVKM. The CDR3 DNA follows: TGTGCCAGCAGTTCAAGTCGTGGGGCTTCTAACTATGGCTACACCTTC. Amino acid sequence: CASSSSRGASNYGYTF.

V usage is TRBV18 and J usage is TRBJ2-3; D unresolved. Looked up from germline, CDR1 is KGHSH and CDR2 is LQKENI. The V and J ends lost 2 bases and 1 base respectively, with 10 bases between them. The CDR3 runs to 15 residues. CDR3 region: CASSPARKGTDTQYF. The CDR3 DNA reads TGTGCCAGCTCACCAGCCAGGAAGGGCACAGATACGCAGTATTTT.

This clone was seen once. The chain is built from TRBV7-6 and TRBJ2-1; no clear D. CDR1 is SGHVS and CDR2 is FNYEAQ in the germline V gene. Trimming took 9 bases from V and 2 from J, leaving 14 bases between them. This CDR3 spans 14 amino acids. The CDR3 DNA follows: TGTGCCAGTATGACCGGCGGCGCCTACAATGAGCAGTTCTTC. Translation: CASMTGGAYNEQFF.

This chain connects TRBV2 to TRBJ1-2; 11 positions match TRBD1. The germline CDR1 and CDR2 sequences are SNHLY and FYNNEI. This CDR3 comprises 16 residues. V dropped 6 bases and J dropped 8; count of bases not matched to a gene: 14. The CDR3 coding sequence is TGTGCCAGCAGAGAAAGGGACAGGGGGTATTATCAGGGCTACACCTTC. Protein: CASRERDRGYYQGYTF. Complete variable domain (other parts from reference TRBV2 and TRBJ1-2): EPEVTQTPSHQVTQMGQEVILRCVPISNHLYFYWYRQILGQKVEFLVSFYNNEISEKSEIFDDQFSVERPDGSNFTLKIRSTKLEDSAMYFCASRERDRGYYQGYTFGSGTRLTVV.

This chain links TRBV27 with TRBJ2-2, with 7 bases matching TRBD2. CDR1 and CDR2 (germline): MNHEY, SMNVEV (reference sequence). J lost 1 base, V lost 4 bases, and 9 bases had no gene match. CDR3 length: 17 residues. Here the CDR3 DNA reads TGTGCCAGCAGTTCGGGGGGATCCTTTTGGAACACCGGGGAGCTGTTTTTT. Translating gives CASSSGGSFWNTGELFF.

The V and J genes are TRBV27 and TRBJ1-1; 8 bases map to TRBD1. Unmatched junction bases numbered 10, after V lost 3 bases and J lost 7 bases. CDR3 size: 15 residues. Germline CDR1 is MNHEY and CDR2 is SMNVEV (reference sequence). The CDR3 sequence is CASSLVGTGGIEAFF. The CDR3 DNA sequence: TGTGCCAGCAGTTTGGTCGGAACAGGGGGGATTGAAGCTTTCTTT.

The V and J genes are TRBV7-9 and TRBJ2-1, with 9 bases identical to TRBD2. CDR3 length equals 16 residues. Trimming removed 5 bases from V and 4 bases from J; junction bases left unmatched: 9. Per the germline V gene, CDR1 is SEHNR and CDR2 is FQNEAQ (reference sequence). CDR3 protein: CASSHGTSGLYNEQFF. The CDR3, as DNA: TGTGCCAGCAGCCATGGCACTAGCGGGTTGTACAATGAGCAGTTCTTC.

This chain links TRBV27 with TRBJ1-6; no clear D gene. Germline V CDR1 and CDR2: MNHEY, SMNVEV (reference sequence). There are 13 residues in the CDR3. With 2 bases removed from V and 8 bases from J, the gap between germline ends came to 7 bases. CDR3 amino acids: CASSLEGYSPLHF. CDR3 sequence (DNA): TGTGCCAGCAGTTTAGAGGGTTATTCACCCCTCCACTTT.

The chain joins TRBV30 to TRBJ1-6, with D perhaps matching TRBD1 (5 bases). V shed 4 bases and J shed 5 bases, with 18 bases lying between them. This CDR3 spans 16 amino acids. Germline CDR1 GTSNPN, CDR2 SVGIG (reference sequence). The CDR3 nucleotides are TGTGCCTGGATTGCGCAGGGTTCTTTAAATAATTCACCCCTCCACTTT. It translates to CAWIAQGSLNNSPLHF.

This sequence joins TRBV7-9 and TRBJ2-3; 8 nucleotides agree with TRBD1. Germline assignment: CDR1 SEHNR and CDR2 FQNEAQ (reference sequence). The CDR3 is 15 residues long. V was pared by 5 bases and J by 0 bases, with 4 bases of the junction left unmatched. CDR3 nucleotides: TGTGCCAGCAGCCTCCGGGACAGGAGCACAGATACGCAGTATTTT. The encoded protein is CASSLRDRSTDTQYF. Full variable domain (rest looked up from reference TRBV7-9 and TRBJ2-3): DTGVSQNPRHKITKRGQNVTFRCDPISEHNRLYWYRQTLGQGPEFLTYFQNEAQLEKSRLLSDRFSAERPKGSFSTLEIQRTEQGDSAMYLCASSLRDRSTDTQYFGPGTRLTVL.

This chain connects TRBV7-2 to TRBJ1-1; D is possibly TRBD1 (5 bases). The CDR3 runs 13 residues. CDR1 is SGHTA and CDR2 is FQGNSA in the germline V gene. The V end was cut by 7 bases, the J end by 5 bases, with 14 bases between. This CDR3 is CASTHRILTEAFF. The DNA for the CDR3 is TGTGCCAGCACCCACAGGATTCTGACTGAAGCTTTCTTT. Full variable domain (rest looked up from reference TRBV7-2 and TRBJ1-1): GAGVSQSPSNKVTEKGKDVELRCDPISGHTALYWYRQSLGQGLEFLIYFQGNSAPDKSGLPSDRFSAERTGGSVSTLTIQRTQQEDSAVYLCASTHRILTEAFFGQGTRLTVV.

V and J are TRBV5-1 and TRBJ2-7; tentative D call: TRBD1 (5 bases). This CDR3 comprises 14 residues. Trimming shortened V by 1 base and J by 4 bases, and 12 bases separated the two germline ends. Germline V lookup: CDR1 SGHRS, CDR2 YFSETQ. In nucleotides, the CDR3 is TGCGCCAGCAGCTTGAAAGGGGTAACTTACGAGCAGTACTTC. Residues: CASSLKGVTYEQYF.

The chain links TRBV19 to TRBJ1-4; a weak D match, TRBD1 (6 bases). CDR1 and CDR2 (germline): LNHDA, SQIVND (reference sequence). This CDR3 has 16 residues. Trimming took off 6 bases at V and 4 bases at J, with 18 bases between the two ends. As DNA, the CDR3 is TGTGCCAGTAGGCGGGCAGGGGACGGCTATAATGAAAAACTGTTTTTT. Translation gives CASRRAGDGYNEKLFF.